This entry describes one T cell receptor beta chain. Its antigen is still unknown. This record comes from a study of shared clonotypes between healthy human individuals. The overall study: The study drew on two women and three men aged 18 to 49 as donors. The study's findings and limits: Few donors restricted represented genetic and exposure-history diversity.

For unsorted samples, genomic DNA was extracted from 94 million or so PBMCs. The V segment lost 7 bases and the J segment 1 base; nucleotides outside the gene matches: 10. CDR1 is SGHRS and CDR2 is YFSETQ in the germline V gene. CDR3 length: 15 residues. Authors' data handling: Junction-only sequences produced by ImmunoSEQ had no quality scores, so filtering differed. This table comes from immunoSEQ multiplex PCR, and its TCRdb copy is limited to in-frame clones, with some not included. That table gives V, J and clone size, and the DNA gave D and trimming. The table shows hundreds of thousands of clones, with about 85% occurring only once.

This clonotype originated in a woman aged 40 to 50 in good health. Some clones in this sample may be carry-over from other donors' samples. The V and J genes are TRBV5-1 and TRBJ1-1; the match to TRBD1 covers 7 bases. The sequencing sample was made of PBMCs. CDR3 DNA sequence: TGCGCCAGCGGGCTCAGCAGGGGGGAGAACACTGAAGCTTTCTTT. This gives the protein CASGLSRGENTEAFF.